This entry features one T cell receptor beta chain sequence. The target antigen is unknown. This sample was included in a study of identifying expanded T cells in peripheral blood. General observations from the study: Two-week clone count variance significantly increased as total template count grew. Over around two and four weeks, about 16.4 and 19 clones changed, versus roughly 1.1 between replicates.

There are 15 residues in the CDR3. With 8 bases clipped from V and 0 bases from J, the junction kept 4 bases outside the gene matches. CDR1 SNHLY and CDR2 FYNNEI come from the germline V gene. Method: immunoSEQ multiplex PCR; TCRdb's copy keeps in-frame clones and lacks some. There are approximately 100,000 clones in the sample; around 88% occur only once, and around 4.1% lies in the top ten. The sequenced material came from blood. This TCR came from a person between 18 and 75 years old in good health. The chain has TRBV2 and TRBJ2-6; 7 bases are a match to TRBD1. The CDR3 region is CASWGQTSGANVLTF. The DNA of the CDR3 is TGTGCCAGCTGGGGACAGACCTCTGGGGCCAACGTCCTGACTTTC.